The T cell receptor (beta chain) under discussion was sequenced for a study of cytomegalovirus exposure and HLA in healthy donors. The study's findings and limits: Productive status was seen about 90% or about 30% of the time for most TCR beta V segments in an earlier analysis. Testing in vitro showed a few CMV-associated chains specific for CMV antigens. Later analysis demonstrated an association between a missense DCLRE1C variant and TCR beta V- and J-gene trimming.

PCR used 60 Vbeta primers and 13 Jbeta primers. In the source study's methods: In a later analysis, about 12 million of 83 million or so unique beta chains occurred in at least two donors. Sequencing used immunoSEQ multiplex PCR; TCRdb keeps in-frame clones, though not all of them. The V and J calls and clone size were taken over from that table, and D and trimming were inferred from the DNA. The sample lists nearly 300,000 clones, 86% occurring once. With regard to this clone: Its specificity is not known. One end of the junction is discordant with germline, which a read error may explain.

Germline-derived CDR1 and CDR2 are SSHAT and FNYEAQ (reference sequence). This CDR3 is 19 amino acids long. The rearrangement joins TRBV7-7 to TRBJ2-5; 15 bases are a match to TRBD2. The source is a man aged 35-49 years in good health and CMV-seropositive. Sequencing was performed on PBMCs. The DNA for the CDR3 is TGTGCTAGCAGCTCAGGTTCGACGGGACTAGCGGGAGGTGAAGAGACCCAGTACTTC. This gives the protein CASSSGSTGLAGGEETQYF.